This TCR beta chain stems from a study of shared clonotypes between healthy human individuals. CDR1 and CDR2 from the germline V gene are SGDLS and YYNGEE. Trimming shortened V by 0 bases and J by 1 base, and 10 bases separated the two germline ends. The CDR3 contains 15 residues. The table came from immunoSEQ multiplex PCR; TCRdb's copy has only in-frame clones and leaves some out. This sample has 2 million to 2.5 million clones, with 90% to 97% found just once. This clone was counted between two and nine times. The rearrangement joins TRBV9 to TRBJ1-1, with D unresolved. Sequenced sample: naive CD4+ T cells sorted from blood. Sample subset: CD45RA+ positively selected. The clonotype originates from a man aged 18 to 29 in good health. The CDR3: CASSVDLQRNTEAFF. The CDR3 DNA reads TGTGCCAGCAGCGTAGATCTACAGAGGAACACTGAAGCTTTCTTT.